This T cell receptor beta chain was identified during a study of patients with pleural tuberculosis. Using its own MiXCR run on the reads, TCRdb lists one record per CDR3 protein. Found here are 40,000 to 55,000 distinct CDR3 sequences, around 7% of them singletons; the top ten hold around 15%. CDR3 size: 13 residues. Trimming removed 2 bases at V and 7 bases at J, with 8 bases between. Germline assignment: CDR1 MNHEY and CDR2 SVGEGT. The chain combines TRBV6-2 or TRBV6-3 with TRBJ2-2, with D tentatively TRBD2 (6 bases). This clonotype was obtained from a human donor with pleural tuberculosis. As DNA, the CDR3 is TGTGCCAGCAGTTACGGGACTCGCGGGGAGCTGTTTTTT. Protein: CASSYGTRGELFF.